This T cell receptor (beta chain) comes out of a study of post-analysis software for immune sequencing data (dated by TCRdb to between 2015 and 2016). Regarding the complete study: Recorded disease courses included relapsing-remitting, secondary progressive and progressive-relapsing multiple sclerosis, with some patients lacking subtype annotation. A subset of samples was prepared in parallel using single-end sample barcoding, then pooled and co-amplified after Illumina adapter ligation. The patient repertoires were compared against about a dozen previously published healthy control repertoires obtained from donors aged roughly 6 to 26 years.

To demonstrate the VDJtools post-analysis software, TCR beta repertoires were profiled from the peripheral blood of 10 to 15 young patients with multiple sclerosis. The multiple sclerosis patients were children and adolescents between roughly 6 and 16 years of age. The library was built by means of PCR. Sequenced using an Illumina HiSeq 2500. To reduce PCR and sequencing biases, unique molecular identifiers were incorporated into the TCR beta cDNA libraries. Every 1 to 10 million input T cells yielded approximately 500,000 cDNA molecules, meaning each molecule approximated one T cell. The same protocol used for the earlier healthy control dataset was applied to prepare and sequence the patient libraries. Within a given batch, samples were prepared together, multiplexed and sequenced on the same HiSeq lane. The authors' pipeline ran thus. Raw barcoded reads were processed with MIGEC, discarding single-read molecular identifier groups before consensus assembly and CDR3 extraction. Clonotype tables were post-analysed with VDJtools, and diversity was normalized by down-sampling all datasets to the smallest sample size. In repertoire overlap clustering, CDR3 amino acid sequences, but not nucleotide sequences, were matched to correct batch-related cross-sample contamination. TCRdb reprocessed the public reads (quality trimming at Q25 with fastp, clone calling with MiXCR) and kept in-frame beta chains. For every CDR3 protein sequence, its rows merge into one entry that carries the most common genes and DNA. The V and J calls reflect TCRdb's pipeline rather than the authors' work. For this sample there are approximately 660,000 distinct CDR3 sequences; approximately 59% appear just once. 11% of the sample is held by the ten biggest clonotypes.

In its sample, this clonotype was seen a few times. Its binding antigen is unknown. The record has no base qualities; no much larger clone is one base away. What the authors observed across the whole study: Direct clustering with F measure showed strong co-clustering of samples prepared in the same batch, prompting a batch-effect correction. Multiple sclerosis patients had significantly lower normalized Chao1 diversity than controls, a result that suggests substantial peripheral T-cell clonal expansion. Significantly higher frequencies in patients than in controls were found for roughly 5 TRBV segments, including TRBV5-6, TRBV5-1 and TRBV20-1. The multiple sclerosis patient group was slightly younger than the control group.

The CDR3 goes from the cysteine to the phenylalanine over 17 residues. Just the 51-base CDR3 DNA is kept, in frame starting at base 1. V lost 1 base and J lost 5 bases, and the count of bases not matched to a germline gene is 11. The germline V gene supplies CDR1 SGHTA and CDR2 FQGNSA. This chain is built from TRBV7-2 and TRBJ2-5; TRBD2 agrees with 9 junctional bases. This receptor was taken from a girl aged 2-9 years with multiple sclerosis. Material: blood. The CDR3 sequence is CASSLDGGGADAETQYF. The nucleotide sequence reads TGTGCCAGCAGCTTAGATGGCGGGGGGGCCGATGCGGAGACCCAGTACTTC.